Below, 21 T cell receptor beta chains from the same sample are listed, as sequenced in a study of OX40 agonist ivuxolimab in advanced cancers. Sequencing was performed with immunoSEQ multiplex PCR; in TCRdb, only in-frame clones are kept and a portion is missing. The table records around 60,000 clones, roughly nine tenths of them present only once. The sample in question was CD4+ or CD8+ T cells sorted from blood, obtained in a trial of the OX40 agonist ivuxolimab. Source of these receptors: an adult with an advanced solid tumor such as melanoma, head and neck, liver or kidney cancer.

The rearrangement uses TRBV15 and TRBJ2-7; D gene ambiguous. Germline V CDR1 and CDR2: LNHNV, YYDKDF (reference sequence). This CDR3 is 15 amino acids long. Trimming took 2 bases from V and 7 from J, leaving 18 bases between them. The CDR3 coding sequence is TGTGCCACCAGCAGAACTAATACCCTACTGGGTGAGCAGTACTTC. Amino acid sequence: CATSRTNTLLGEQYF. The full variable domain, rest sourced from reference TRBV15 and TRBJ2-7, is DAMVIQNPRYQVTQFGKPVTLSCSQTLNHNVMYWYQQKSSQAPKLLFHYYDKDFNNEADTPDNFQSRRPNTSFCFLDIRSPGLGDTAMYLCATSRTNTLLGEQYFGPGTRLTVT.

This chain joins TRBV7-3 and TRBJ2-2; no clear D. CDR3 length: 15 amino acids. In germline, CDR1 is SGHTA, CDR2 FQGTGA. V lost 5 bases and J 3 bases, leaving 13 bases between the germline ends. Written as DNA, the CDR3 is TGTGCCAGCAGCCTAGGGCTTACGGACACCGGGGAGCTGTTTTTT. Translating gives CASSLGLTDTGELFF.

The chain recombines TRBV7-9 with TRBJ1-1, with 8 positions matching TRBD1. This CDR3 contains 16 residues. The trim removed 3 bases at V and 3 bases at J, leaving 9 bases unmatched. Germline V gene sequence: CDR1 SEHNR, CDR2 FQNEAQ (reference sequence). The CDR3 loop reads CASSFQGAKGYTEAFF. CDR3 nucleotides: TGTGCCAGCAGCTTTCAGGGGGCGAAGGGATACACTGAAGCTTTCTTT. The entire variable domain, with the rest obtained from reference TRBV7-9 and TRBJ1-1, is as follows: DTGVSQNPRHKITKRGQNVTFRCDPISEHNRLYWYRQTLGQGPEFLTYFQNEAQLEKSRLLSDRFSAERPKGSFSTLEIQRTEQGDSAMYLCASSFQGAKGYTEAFFGQGTRLTVV.

The CDR3 DNA reads TGTGCCTGCCCCGCGGACACCACCTCCTACAATGAGCAGTTCTTC. It codes for CACPADTTSYNEQFF. This chain joins TRBV30 and TRBJ2-1, with D perhaps matching TRBD1 (5 bases). The CDR3 is 15 residues long. From germline, CDR1 is GTSNPN and CDR2 SVGIG (reference sequence). V lost 6 bases to trimming and J lost 0 bases, with 15 bases between them.

This chain joins TRBV27 and TRBJ2-7, with 7 bases identical to TRBD1. CDR3 length: 15 residues. V gave up 4 bases and J gave up 1 base; unmatched junction bases: 7. Germline CDR1 reads MNHEY; CDR2 reads SMNVEV (reference sequence). CDR3 sequence (DNA): TGTGCCAGCAGTTCCCCCGGGACAGCTTCCTACGAGCAGTACTTC. It yields the protein CASSSPGTASYEQYF.

This chain joins TRBV15 and TRBJ2-3; D gene ambiguous. V lost 3 bases and J lost 7, with 14 bases in between. Looked up from germline, CDR1 is LNHNV and CDR2 is YYDKDF (reference sequence). The length of the CDR3 is 14 residues. The CDR3 sequence is CATSSSIERYTQYF. CDR3 DNA sequence: TGTGCCACCAGCAGTAGCATCGAGAGGTATACGCAGTATTTT.

The V gene is TRBV10-3, the J gene TRBJ2-7; 7 positions agree with TRBD1. Germline V gives CDR1 ENHRY, CDR2 SYGVKD. This CDR3 has 16 amino acids. V shed 2 bases and J 2 bases; nucleotides not matched to a gene: 9. The CDR3 sequence: CAISERDRSTTYEQYF. In nucleotides, the CDR3 is TGTGCCATCAGTGAGCGGGACAGATCAACCACCTACGAGCAGTACTTC.

This chain uses TRBV6-5 with TRBJ1-6, with TRBD1 matching 10 bases. CDR3 length: 14 amino acids. J gave up 5 bases and V 8 bases, and 3 bases lay outside the gene matches. Germline-derived CDR1 and CDR2 are MNHEY and SVGAGI. CDR3 protein: CASGTGVDNSPLHF. CDR3 DNA sequence: TGTGCCAGCGGGACAGGGGTTGATAATTCACCCCTCCACTTT.

The chain recombines TRBV5-4 with TRBJ1-1; 7 bases are a match to TRBD1. Losses at the gene ends were 0 bases for V and 1 base for J; bases not matched to a gene: 6. CDR1 is SGHNT, CDR2 YYREEE, per germline (reference sequence). This CDR3 contains 16 residues. The CDR3 nucleotides read TGTGCCAGCAGCTTGGGCCTAGGGACAGCGAACACTGAAGCTTTCTTT. It specifies CASSLGLGTANTEAFF.

The CDR3 DNA is TGTGCCAGCAGTTACTCGGGGCACGCTACGGCTTTCTTT. Its protein product is CASSYSGHATAFF. This chain links TRBV6-6 with TRBJ1-1, with D tentatively TRBD1 (5 bases). V was cut by 0 bases and J by 11 bases, with 13 bases left in between. Germline CDR1 and CDR2: MNHNY and SVGAGI (reference sequence). The CDR3 extends over 13 amino acids.

This clone came up once. The V and J genes are TRBV19 and TRBJ1-5, with 9 bases lining up with TRBD1. The CDR3 length is 15 residues. The germline V gene has CDR1 LNHDA and CDR2 SQIVND (reference sequence). J lost 6 bases, V lost 1 base, and 4 bases had no gene match. The chain's CDR3 is CASSIGTGVGQPQHF. DNA for the CDR3: TGTGCCAGTAGTATAGGGACAGGGGTGGGTCAGCCCCAGCATTTT.

The chain has TRBV10-2 and TRBJ2-7; 8 nucleotides agree with TRBD2. Germline assignment: CDR1 WSHSY and CDR2 SAAADI. The CDR3 is made up of 15 amino acids. The V gene end was trimmed by 6 bases and the J gene end by 2 bases; junction bases not matched to a gene: 9. The CDR3 DNA is TGCGCCAGCAGGGGGTCGGGCGGGGGGACCTACGAGCAGTACTTC. Its translation: CASRGSGGGTYEQYF.

The V gene is TRBV4-3, the J gene TRBJ1-2, with 12 bases lining up with TRBD1. V dropped 0 bases and J dropped 2; count of bases not matched to a gene: 4. The CDR3 has 17 amino acids. Germline lookup yields CDR1 LGHNA and CDR2 YSLEER. The CDR3 sequence: CASSQDWGTGGNYGYTF. The CDR3 nucleotides are TGCGCCAGCAGCCAAGATTGGGGGACAGGGGGCAACTATGGCTACACCTTC.

The chain uses TRBV28 and TRBJ2-7; D uncertain. The CDR3 sequence is 12 residues long. The germline CDR1 and CDR2 sequences are MDHEN and SYDVKM. V was cut by 2 bases and J by 6 bases, with 8 bases left in between. The chain's CDR3 is CASSLMAAEQYF. The CDR3 bases are TGTGCCAGCAGTTTAATGGCGGCCGAGCAGTACTTC.

The chain recombines TRBV6-6 with TRBJ2-7; 11 bases map to TRBD1. The germline V gene has CDR1 MNHNY and CDR2 SVGAGI (reference sequence). With 7 bases clipped from V and 7 bases from J, the junction kept 6 bases outside the gene matches. The CDR3 loop spans 13 amino acids. The CDR3 reads CASNYGTGGEQYF. The CDR3 nucleotides read TGTGCCAGCAACTACGGGACAGGGGGTGAGCAGTACTTC.

The chain joins TRBV28 to TRBJ1-5, with 7 nucleotides matching TRBD1. V trimming: 5 bases; J trimming: 5 bases; junction bases outside the gene matches: 6. The CDR3 extends over 14 amino acids. Germline CDR1 MDHEN, CDR2 SYDVKM. The CDR3 spells CASSLTGLHQPQHF. The CDR3 DNA reads TGTGCCAGCAGTCTGACAGGGCTTCATCAGCCCCAGCATTTT.

The V gene is TRBV19, the J gene TRBJ2-2; no definite D call. The germline V gene encodes CDR1 LNHDA and CDR2 SQIVND (reference sequence). This CDR3 comprises 14 residues. V gave up 7 bases and J gave up 0 bases, with 9 bases separating them. The CDR3 DNA sequence: TGTGCCAGTATCGGTCGGGCGAACACCGGGGAGCTGTTTTTT. Translating it yields CASIGRANTGELFF.

This clone was seen only once. At one end the junction does not follow the germline gene, possibly because of a read error. The chain carries TRBV5-6 and TRBJ2-1, with 9 positions matching TRBD1. Germline V gene sequence: CDR1 SGHDT, CDR2 YYEEEE. The CDR3 is 13 residues long. CDR3 amino acids: CASSPAYRDREVF. CDR3 DNA sequence: TGTGCCAGCAGCCCGGCCTATAGGGACAGGGAAGTCTTC.

The chain has TRBV5-6 and TRBJ2-2, with a weak D call TRBD1 (5 bases). The V and J ends lost 2 bases and 4 bases respectively, with 12 bases between them. The CDR3 spans 15 residues. Per germline, CDR1 SGHDT and CDR2 YYEEEE. This CDR3 is CASSFWWGGTGELFF. The CDR3 DNA follows: TGTGCCAGCAGCTTTTGGTGGGGCGGCACCGGGGAGCTGTTTTTT.

This sequence joins TRBV2 and TRBJ2-1; 12 nucleotides match TRBD2. CDR3 size: 16 residues. V shed 4 bases and J 9 bases; nucleotides not matched to a gene: 10. Germline V gene sequence: CDR1 SNHLY, CDR2 FYNNEI. The CDR3 loop is CASSVASGRASGEQFF. The CDR3 DNA is TGTGCCAGCAGTGTGGCTAGCGGGAGGGCCAGCGGTGAGCAGTTCTTC. The full variable domain, rest sourced from reference TRBV2 and TRBJ2-1, is EPEVTQTPSHQVTQMGQEVILRCVPISNHLYFYWYRQILGQKVEFLVSFYNNEISEKSEIFDDQFSVERPDGSNFTLKIRSTKLEDSAMYFCASSVASGRASGEQFFGPGTRLTVL.

This rearrangement joins TRBV19 to TRBJ1-2; D gene uncertain. CDR1 LNHDA and CDR2 SQIVND come from the germline V gene (reference sequence). The CDR3 runs to 15 residues. V shed 4 bases and J shed 7 bases, with 19 bases lying between them. The CDR3 here is CASSTQDWALGGYTF. As DNA, the CDR3 is TGTGCCAGTAGTACCCAGGACTGGGCCCTCGGTGGCTACACCTTC.